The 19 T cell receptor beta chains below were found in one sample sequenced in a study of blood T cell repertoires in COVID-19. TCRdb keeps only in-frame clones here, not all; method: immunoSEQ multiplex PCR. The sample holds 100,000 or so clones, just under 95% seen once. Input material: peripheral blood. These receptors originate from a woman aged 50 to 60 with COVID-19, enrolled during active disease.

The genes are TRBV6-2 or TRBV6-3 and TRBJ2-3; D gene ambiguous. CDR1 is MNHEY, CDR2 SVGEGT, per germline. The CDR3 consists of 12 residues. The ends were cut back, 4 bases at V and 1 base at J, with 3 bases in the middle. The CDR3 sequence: CASSSGTDTQYF. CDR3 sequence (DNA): TGTGCCAGCAGTTCTGGCACAGATACGCAGTATTTT.

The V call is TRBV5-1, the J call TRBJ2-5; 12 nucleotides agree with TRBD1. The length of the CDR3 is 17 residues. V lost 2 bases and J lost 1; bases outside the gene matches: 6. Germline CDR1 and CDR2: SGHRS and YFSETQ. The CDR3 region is CASSFPGTGGPQETQYF. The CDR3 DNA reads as TGCGCCAGCAGCTTCCCCGGGACAGGGGGCCCCCAAGAGACCCAGTACTTC. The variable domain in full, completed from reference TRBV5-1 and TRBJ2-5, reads KAGVTQTPRYLIKTRGQQVTLSCSPISGHRSVSWYQQTPGQGLQFLFEYFSETQRNKGNFPGRFSGRQFSNSRSEMNVSTLELGDSALYLCASSFPGTGGPQETQYFGPGTRLLVL.

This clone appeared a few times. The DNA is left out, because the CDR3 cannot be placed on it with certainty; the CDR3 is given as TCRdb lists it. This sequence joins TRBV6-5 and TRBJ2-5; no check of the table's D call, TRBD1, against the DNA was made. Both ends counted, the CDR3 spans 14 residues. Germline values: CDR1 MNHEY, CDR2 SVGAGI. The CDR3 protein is CASILDRYQETQYF.

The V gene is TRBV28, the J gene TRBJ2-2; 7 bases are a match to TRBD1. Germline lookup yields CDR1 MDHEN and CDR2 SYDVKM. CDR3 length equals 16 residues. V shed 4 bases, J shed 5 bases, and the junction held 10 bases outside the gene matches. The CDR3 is CASSSLGTADTGELFF. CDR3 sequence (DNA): TGTGCCAGCAGTTCCCTAGGGACAGCTGATACCGGGGAGCTGTTTTTT.

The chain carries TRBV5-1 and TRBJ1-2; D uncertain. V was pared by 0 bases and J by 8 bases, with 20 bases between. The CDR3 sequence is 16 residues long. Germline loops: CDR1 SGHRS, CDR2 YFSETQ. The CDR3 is CASSLDGPGDSLGYTF. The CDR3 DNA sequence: TGCGCCAGCAGCTTGGATGGGCCGGGAGATAGTCTCGGCTACACCTTC.

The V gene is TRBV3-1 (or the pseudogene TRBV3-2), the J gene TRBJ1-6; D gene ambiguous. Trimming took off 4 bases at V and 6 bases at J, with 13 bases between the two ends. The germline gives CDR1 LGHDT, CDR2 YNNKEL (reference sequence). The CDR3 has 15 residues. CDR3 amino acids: CASSLWRQPNSPLHF. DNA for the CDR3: TGTGCCAGCAGCCTCTGGCGGCAGCCTAATTCACCCCTCCACTTT.

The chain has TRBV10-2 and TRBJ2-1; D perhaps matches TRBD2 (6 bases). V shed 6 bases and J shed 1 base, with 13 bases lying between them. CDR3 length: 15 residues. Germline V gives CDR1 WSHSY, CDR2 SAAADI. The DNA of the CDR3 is TGCGCCAGCAGGGTGGACGGAGGGTCCTACAATGAGCAGTTCTTC. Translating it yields CASRVDGGSYNEQFF.

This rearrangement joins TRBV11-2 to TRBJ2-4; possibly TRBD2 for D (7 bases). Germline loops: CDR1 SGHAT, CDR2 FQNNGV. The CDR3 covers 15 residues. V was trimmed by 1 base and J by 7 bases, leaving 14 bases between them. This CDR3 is CASSLAGGLGNIQYF. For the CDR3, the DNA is TGTGCCAGCAGCTTAGCCGGGGGGCTGGGGAACATTCAGTACTTC.

The CDR3 is CASSSGGTANRHF. The CDR3 nucleotides are TGTGCCAGCAGTTCCGGAGGGACAGCTAACCGACATTTT. This chain joins TRBV27 and TRBJ1-5; 7 bases align to TRBD1. Germline CDR1 and CDR2: MNHEY and SMNVEV (reference sequence). The CDR3 runs 13 residues. The junction had 13 bases not matched to a gene; V was cut back by 4 bases and J by 16 bases.

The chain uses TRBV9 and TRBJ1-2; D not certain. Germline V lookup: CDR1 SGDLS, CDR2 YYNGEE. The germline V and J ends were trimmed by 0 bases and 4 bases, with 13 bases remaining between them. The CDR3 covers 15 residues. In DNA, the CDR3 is TGTGCCAGCAGCGTAGGGTCGGGTGGAGTCTATGGCTACACCTTC. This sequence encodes CASSVGSGGVYGYTF.

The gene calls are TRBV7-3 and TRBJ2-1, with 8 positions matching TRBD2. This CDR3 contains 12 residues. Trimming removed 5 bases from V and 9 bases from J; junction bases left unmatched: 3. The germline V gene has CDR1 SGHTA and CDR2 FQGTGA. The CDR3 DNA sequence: TGTGCCAGCAGCCCTACTAGCGGTGAGCAGTTCTTC. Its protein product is CASSPTSGEQFF.

CDR3 nucleotides: TGCGCCAGCAGCTTGGAAGGGGTCCCTAGCACAGATACGCAGTATTTT. This encodes CASSLEGVPSTDTQYF. The chain has TRBV5-1 and TRBJ2-3, with D tentatively TRBD1 (5 bases). The CDR3 has 16 amino acids. CDR1 is SGHRS, CDR2 YFSETQ, per germline. The ends were cut back, 0 bases at V and 0 bases at J, with 11 bases in the middle.

The CDR3 spells CASRTGGATNEKLFF. The CDR3 DNA follows: TGTGCCAGCAGGACAGGGGGGGCAACTAATGAAAAACTGTTTTTT. The chain employs TRBV28 and TRBJ1-4; TRBD1 aligns across 9 bases. CDR1 is MDHEN, CDR2 SYDVKM, per germline. J gave up 0 bases and V 6 bases, and 2 bases lay outside the gene matches. The CDR3 extends over 15 amino acids. Full variable domain (rest looked up from reference TRBV28 and TRBJ1-4): DVKVTQSSRYLVKRTGEKVFLECVQDMDHENMFWYRQDPGLGLRLIYFSYDVKMKEKGDIPEGYSVSREKKERFSLILESASTNQTSMYLCASRTGGATNEKLFFGSGTQLSVL.

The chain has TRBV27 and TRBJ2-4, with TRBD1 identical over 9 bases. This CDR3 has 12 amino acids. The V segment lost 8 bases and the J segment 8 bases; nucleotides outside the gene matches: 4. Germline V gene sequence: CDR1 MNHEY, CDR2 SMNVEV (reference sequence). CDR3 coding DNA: TGTGCCAGCGGGGGACAGGGCGACATTCAGTACTTC. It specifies CASGGQGDIQYF.

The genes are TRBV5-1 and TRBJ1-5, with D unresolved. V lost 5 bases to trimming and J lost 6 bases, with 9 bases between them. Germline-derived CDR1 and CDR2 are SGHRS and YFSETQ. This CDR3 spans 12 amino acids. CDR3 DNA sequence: TGCGCCAGCAGGGTACGGGGTCAGCCCCAGCATTTT. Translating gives CASRVRGQPQHF. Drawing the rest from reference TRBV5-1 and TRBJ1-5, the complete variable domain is KAGVTQTPRYLIKTRGQQVTLSCSPISGHRSVSWYQQTPGQGLQFLFEYFSETQRNKGNFPGRFSGRQFSNSRSEMNVSTLELGDSALYLCASRVRGQPQHFGDGTRLSIL.

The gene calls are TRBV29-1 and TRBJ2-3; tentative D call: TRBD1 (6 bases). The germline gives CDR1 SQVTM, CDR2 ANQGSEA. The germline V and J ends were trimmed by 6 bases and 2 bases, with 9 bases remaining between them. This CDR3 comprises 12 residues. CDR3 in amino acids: CSVHRDTDTQYF. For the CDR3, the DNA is TGCAGCGTCCACAGGGACACAGATACGCAGTATTTT.

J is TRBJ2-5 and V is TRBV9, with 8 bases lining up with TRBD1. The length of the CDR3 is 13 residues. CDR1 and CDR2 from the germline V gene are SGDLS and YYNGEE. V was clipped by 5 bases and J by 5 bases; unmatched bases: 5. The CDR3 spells CASSRTGRETQYF. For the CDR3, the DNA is TGTGCCAGCAGTCGGACAGGGAGGGAGACCCAGTACTTC.

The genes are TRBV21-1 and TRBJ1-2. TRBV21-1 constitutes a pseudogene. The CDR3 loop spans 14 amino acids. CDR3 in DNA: TGTGCCAGCAGCAAAGGAGGGGGGGACTATGGCTACACCTTC. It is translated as CASSKGGGDYGYTF.

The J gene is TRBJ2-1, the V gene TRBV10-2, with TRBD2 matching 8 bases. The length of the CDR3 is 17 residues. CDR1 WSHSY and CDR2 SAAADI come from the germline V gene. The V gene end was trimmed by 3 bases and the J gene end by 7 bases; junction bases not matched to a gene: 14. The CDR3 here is CASSDHRPGGARNEQFF. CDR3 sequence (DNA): TGCGCCAGCAGTGATCATAGACCCGGGGGGGCCCGGAATGAGCAGTTCTTC.